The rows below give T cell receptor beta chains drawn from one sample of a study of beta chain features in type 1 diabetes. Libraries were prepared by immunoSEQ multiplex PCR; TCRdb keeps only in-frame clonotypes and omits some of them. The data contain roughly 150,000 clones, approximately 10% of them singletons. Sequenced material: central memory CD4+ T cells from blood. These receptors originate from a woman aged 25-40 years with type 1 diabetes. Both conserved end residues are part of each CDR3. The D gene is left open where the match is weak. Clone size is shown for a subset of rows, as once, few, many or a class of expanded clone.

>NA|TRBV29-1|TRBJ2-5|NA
TGCAGCGTAGGGGGTTTCCAAGAGACCCAGTACTTC
CSVGGFQETQYF
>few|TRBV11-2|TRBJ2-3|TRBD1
TGTGCCAGCAGCTTATTGGGACAGGGCAATTATTTT
CASSLLGQGNYF
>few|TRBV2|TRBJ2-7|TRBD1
TGTGCCAGCAGTACCGGGACAGGGATCGAGCAGTACTTC
CASSTGTGIEQYF
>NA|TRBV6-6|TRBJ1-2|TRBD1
TGTGCCAGCAGTTACGGACAGGGGGCTATAGGCTACACCTTC
CASSYGQGAIGYTF
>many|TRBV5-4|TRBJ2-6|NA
TGTGCCGGGGAGAGGGGGTCTGGGGCCAACGTCCTGACTTTC
CAGERGSGANVLTF
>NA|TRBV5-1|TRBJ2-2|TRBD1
TGCGCCGGGGGGACAGGGCGGACCGGGGAGCTGTTTTTT
CAGGTGRTGELFF
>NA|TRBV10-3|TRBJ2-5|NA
TGTGCCATCAGGGGGCTCTTGGGGGAGACCCAGTACTTC
CAIRGLLGETQYF
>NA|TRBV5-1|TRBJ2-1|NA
TGCGCCAGCAGCTTGACGGGGAATGAGCAGTTCTTC
CASSLTGNEQFF
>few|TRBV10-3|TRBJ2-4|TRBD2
TGTGCCATCAGTGAGGGCGGGGGCAAAAACATTCAGTACTTC
CAISEGGGKNIQYF
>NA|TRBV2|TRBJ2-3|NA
TGTGCCAGCAGTGTGCAGCGGATCACAGATACGCAGTATTTT
CASSVQRITDTQYF
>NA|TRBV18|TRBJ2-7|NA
TGTGCCAGCTCACCCCGAGCAGCGGACTACGAGCAGTACTTC
CASSPRAADYEQYF
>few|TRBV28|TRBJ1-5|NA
TGTGCCAGCAGTGGGGGGGGTTTGGGCAATCAGCCCCAGCATTTT
CASSGGGLGNQPQHF
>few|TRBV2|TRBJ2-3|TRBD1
TGTGCCAGCAGCGACAGGGGGCAAACAGATACGCAGTATTTT
CASSDRGQTDTQYF
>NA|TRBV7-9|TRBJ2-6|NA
TGTGCCAGCAGACCGGGGTCTGGGGCCAACGTCCTGACTTTC
CASRPGSGANVLTF
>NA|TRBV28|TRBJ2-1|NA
TGTGCCAGCAGGTCCTCGGGGGATGGAGACAATGAGCAGTTCTTC
CASRSSGDGDNEQFF
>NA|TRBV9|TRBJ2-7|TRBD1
TGTGCCAGCAGCGTTGGGACAGGGGTTTACGAGCAGTACTTC
CASSVGTGVYEQYF
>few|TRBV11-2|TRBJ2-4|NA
TGTGCCAGCAGCGCTCACAGGGATGCCAAAAACATTCAGTACTTC
CASSAHRDAKNIQYF
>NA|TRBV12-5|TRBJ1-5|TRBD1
TGTGCTAGTGGTTTAGACAGAGGGACAGGGTATAGCAATCAGCCCCAGCATTTT
CASGLDRGTGYSNQPQHF
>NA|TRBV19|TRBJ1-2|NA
TGTGCCAGTTGGACCCGACAGGATCGGGATGGCTACACCTTC
CASWTRQDRDGYTF
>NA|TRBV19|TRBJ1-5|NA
TGTGCCAGTAGTATATTAACCGGGAGGCAAAATCAGCCCCAGCATTTT
CASSILTGRQNQPQHF
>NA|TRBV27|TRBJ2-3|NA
TGTGCCAGCAGTTACAAAGGACGACTAGACCCTAGCACAGATACGCAGTATTTT
CASSYKGRLDPSTDTQYF
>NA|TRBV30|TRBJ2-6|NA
TGTGCCTGGAACGCAGGGCTTACGAGGGGGGCCAACGTCCTGACTTTC
CAWNAGLTRGANVLTF
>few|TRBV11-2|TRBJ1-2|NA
TGTGCCAGCAGCCGAGGGACTAACTATGGCTACACCTTC
CASSRGTNYGYTF